The 9 T cell receptor beta chains reported below all come from one sample, sequenced in a study of T cell responses to AZD1222 COVID-19 vaccine. Assay used: immunoSEQ multiplex PCR; TCRdb lists only in-frame clones, some missing. The sample consists of about 160,000 clones, around 92% of them appearing once. The sequencing here drew on peripheral blood, taken on day 0 of MenACWY control vaccination. Receptors were obtained from an adult in good health.

The chain links TRBV10-3 to TRBJ2-1; tentative D call: TRBD2 (5 bases). Per the germline V gene, CDR1 is ENHRY and CDR2 is SYGVKD. CDR3 size: 15 residues. Trimming cost V 3 bases and J 0 bases, with 9 bases left between them. The CDR3 DNA reads TGTGCCATCAGTGACGGGGTTTTCTCCTACAATGAGCAGTTCTTC. The encoded protein is CAISDGVFSYNEQFF.

This clone appeared a few times. The chain combines TRBV28 with TRBJ2-7; D not certain. This CDR3 region has 13 residues. Trimming left V 5 bases short and J 1 base short, with 9 bases between. Germline V gene lookup returns CDR1 MDHEN and CDR2 SYDVKM. The CDR3 region is CASSPPGSYEQYF. The CDR3 nucleotides are TGTGCCAGCAGTCCCCCCGGGTCCTACGAGCAGTACTTC.

This chain uses TRBV11-2 with TRBJ2-7; TRBD1 or TRBD2 may be the D gene (5 bases each). Trimming pared 8 bases from V and 1 base from J, leaving 12 bases between. CDR1 and CDR2 (germline): SGHAT, FQNNGV. The CDR3 is 13 residues long. The CDR3 sequence: CASSPGPSYEQYF. The DNA of the CDR3 is TGTGCCAGCTCCCCGGGACCTTCCTACGAGCAGTACTTC.

The chain couples TRBV7-2 to TRBJ2-3, with D possibly TRBD2 on 6 matching bases. From germline, CDR1 is SGHTA and CDR2 FQGNSA. The CDR3 sequence is 15 residues long. Trimming pared 5 bases from V and 2 bases from J, leaving 14 bases between. The CDR3 bases are TGTGCCAGCAGCCCTCCCGGGACTTACACAGATACGCAGTATTTT. Protein sequence: CASSPPGTYTDTQYF.

This clone was seen a single time. This sequence joins TRBV19 and TRBJ2-5; TRBD2 matches at 12 bases. This CDR3 has 14 amino acids. The germline gives CDR1 LNHDA, CDR2 SQIVND (reference sequence). The V and J ends lost 6 bases and 5 bases, in that order; junction bases with no gene match: 4. This chain's CDR3 is CASRTGLAGETQYF. CDR3 in DNA: TGTGCCAGTAGGACCGGACTAGCGGGGGAGACCCAGTACTTC.

CDR3 sequence reads: CASSLVLGTGAHEQYF. The CDR3 DNA reads as TGTGCCAGCAGCTTAGTGCTCGGGACAGGGGCCCACGAGCAGTACTTC. The V call is TRBV7-9, the J call TRBJ2-7; 10 nucleotides agree with TRBD1. Germline V CDR1 and CDR2: SEHNR, FQNEAQ (reference sequence). J gave up 5 bases and V 1 base, and 8 bases lay outside the gene matches. The CDR3 consists of 16 residues.

The J gene is TRBJ2-1, the V gene TRBV6-1; 9 bases are a match to TRBD2. Germline V lookup: CDR1 MNHNS, CDR2 SASEGT. V dropped 0 bases and J dropped 8; count of bases not matched to a gene: 14. The CDR3 is 18 residues long. CDR3 loop: CASSEARGGRSASDEQFF. CDR3 in DNA: TGTGCCAGCAGTGAAGCGCGGGGGGGCAGGAGCGCCAGCGATGAGCAGTTCTTC.

V is TRBV4-2 and J is TRBJ2-2, with 14 bases fitting TRBD2. Trimming removed 0 bases from V and 4 bases from J; junction bases left unmatched: 7. Germline assignment: CDR1 LGHNA and CDR2 YNFKEQ. The CDR3 runs 19 residues. CDR3 bases: TGTGCCAGCAGCCAAGATGTGGGACTAGCGGGAGATTTCACCGGGGAGCTGTTTTTT. Residues: CASSQDVGLAGDFTGELFF.

DNA of the CDR3: TGTGCCAGCAGTGATGCGGCGGTTTACAATGAGCAGTTCTTC. Protein: CASSDAAVYNEQFF. The J gene is TRBJ2-1, the V gene TRBV25-1; D gene ambiguous. Trimming cost V 3 bases and J 4 bases, with 10 bases left between them. Germline loops: CDR1 MGHDK, CDR2 SYGVNS. This CDR3 is 14 amino acids long.